The sequence of this TCR beta chain was determined in a study of T cell responses to AZD1222 COVID-19 vaccine. The CDR3 spans 17 residues. CDR1 and CDR2 (germline): GTSNPN, SVGIG (reference sequence). The trim removed 4 bases at V and 4 bases at J, leaving 9 bases unmatched. As for this clone: The antigen is undetermined.

The table came from immunoSEQ multiplex PCR; TCRdb's copy has only in-frame clones and leaves some out. The data contain tens of thousands of clones, 90% of them singletons. Second doses that came at about 4 or about 12 weeks were put together. Overall study results and limits: The study sampled repertoires only after the peak T cell response. Spike-specific TCR breadth and depth both grew after two AZD1222 doses. Donors were chiefly white British, with a greater number of females, and clonal diversity was perhaps underestimated.

The sample here was peripheral blood, taken 28 days after the second AZD1222 dose. J is TRBJ2-2 and V is TRBV30; TRBD2 matches 13 bases. This clonotype originated in an adult who received the AZD1222 COVID-19 vaccine. In DNA, the CDR3 is TGTGCCTGGAAGAGACTAGCGGGGGGATTTCGCACCGGGGAGCTGTTTTTT. Residues: CAWKRLAGGFRTGELFF.